A selection of T cell receptor beta chains follows, all from one sample in a study of blood T cell repertoires in COVID-19. This table comes from immunoSEQ multiplex PCR, and its TCRdb copy is limited to in-frame clones, with some not included. Of 190,000 or so clones in the sample, around nine tenths were seen once. The sequencing input was peripheral blood. All receptors derive from a man aged 35-49 years with active or convalescent COVID-19. Both conserved end residues are part of each CDR3. D genes are given only for firm matches. Clone size is stated in some rows and not others, as once, few, many or a class when expanded.

D gene: .
J gene: TRBJ1-5
clone size: .
V gene: TRBV14
CDR3 protein: CASTRARQPQHF
CDR3 DNA: TGTGCCAGCACTCGAGCGAGACAGCCCCAGCATTTT

D gene: TRBD1
J gene: TRBJ1-6
clone size: .
V gene: TRBV10-3
CDR3 protein: CATSGTGNSPLHF
CDR3 DNA: TGTGCCACGTCCGGGACAGGGAATTCACCCCTCCACTTT

D gene: .
J gene: TRBJ2-3
clone size: .
V gene: TRBV2
CDR3 protein: CASKRSTDTQYF
CDR3 DNA: TGTGCCAGCAAGAGGAGCACAGATACGCAGTATTTT

D gene: TRBD1
J gene: TRBJ2-2
clone size: .
V gene: TRBV5-1
CDR3 protein: CASSYGTAPNTGELFF
CDR3 DNA: TGCGCCAGCAGCTACGGGACAGCTCCGAACACCGGGGAGCTGTTTTTT

D gene: TRBD2
J gene: TRBJ2-7
clone size: .
V gene: TRBV3-1/TRBV3-2
CDR3 protein: CASRGGQTYEQYF
CDR3 DNA: TGTGCCAGCCGCGGGGGGCAGACCTACGAGCAGTACTTC

D gene: .
J gene: TRBJ1-3
clone size: .
V gene: TRBV18
CDR3 protein: CASSPDDREGDTIYF
CDR3 DNA: TGTGCCAGCTCTCCTGACGATCGGGAGGGAGACACCATATATTTT

D gene: .
J gene: TRBJ2-2
clone size: .
V gene: TRBV28
CDR3 protein: CATRQFPNTGELFF
CDR3 DNA: TGTGCCACCCGACAGTTCCCGAACACCGGGGAGCTGTTTTTT

D gene: TRBD2
J gene: TRBJ2-3
clone size: .
V gene: TRBV3-1/TRBV3-2
CDR3 protein: CASSQGLAGTSTDTQYF
CDR3 DNA: TGTGCCAGCAGCCAGGGACTAGCGGGTACTAGCACAGATACGCAGTATTTT

D gene: .
J gene: TRBJ1-1
clone size: once
V gene: TRBV6-5
CDR3 protein: CASSYSSRGLNTEAFF
CDR3 DNA: TGTGCCAGCAGTTACTCGTCACGGGGTTTGAACACTGAAGCTTTCTTT

D gene: .
J gene: TRBJ1-4
clone size: .
V gene: TRBV6-5
CDR3 protein: CASSSAGVLEKLFF
CDR3 DNA: TGTGCCAGCAGTTCGGCAGGGGTTTTAGAAAAACTGTTTTTT

D gene: .
J gene: TRBJ2-7
clone size: .
V gene: TRBV4-1
CDR3 protein: CASSQEIRQASYEQYF
CDR3 DNA: TGCGCCAGCAGCCAAGAAATTAGACAGGCGAGCTACGAGCAGTACTTC

D gene: TRBD1
J gene: TRBJ1-2
clone size: .
V gene: TRBV29-1
CDR3 protein: CSGGTGNYGYTF
CDR3 DNA: TGCAGCGGAGGGACAGGGAACTATGGCTACACCTTC

D gene: .
J gene: TRBJ1-6
clone size: few
V gene: TRBV9
CDR3 protein: CASSSRGSPLHF
CDR3 DNA: TGTGCCAGCAGCTCCAGGGGTTCACCCCTCCACTTT

D gene: .
J gene: TRBJ2-7
clone size: few
V gene: TRBV5-8
CDR3 protein: CASSLYGGPQSYEQYF
CDR3 DNA: TGTGCCAGCAGCTTGTACGGGGGGCCTCAGTCCTACGAGCAGTACTTC

D gene: .
J gene: TRBJ1-1
clone size: .
V gene: TRBV4-1
CDR3 protein: CASSQEGALEAFF
CDR3 DNA: TGCGCCAGCAGCCAAGAGGGGGCCCTTGAAGCTTTCTTT

D gene: .
J gene: TRBJ1-5
clone size: .
V gene: TRBV6-5
CDR3 protein: CASSYGGFHQPQHF
CDR3 DNA: TGTGCCAGCAGTTACGGGGGCTTCCATCAGCCCCAGCATTTT

D gene: TRBD1
J gene: TRBJ2-7
clone size: .
V gene: TRBV11-1
CDR3 protein: CASSRQGPYEQYF
CDR3 DNA: TGTGCCAGCAGCCGACAGGGCCCCTACGAGCAGTACTTC

D gene: TRBD1
J gene: TRBJ1-5
clone size: .
V gene: TRBV28
CDR3 protein: CASSLRGGTGGYSNQPQHF
CDR3 DNA: TGTGCCAGCAGTTTACGCGGAGGGACAGGGGGTTATAGCAATCAGCCCCAGCATTTT

D gene: .
J gene: TRBJ1-4
clone size: .
V gene: TRBV7-2
CDR3 protein: CASRDSPNEKLFF
CDR3 DNA: TGTGCCAGCAGGGACAGCCCTAATGAAAAACTGTTTTTT

D gene: .
J gene: TRBJ1-3
clone size: .
V gene: TRBV3-1/TRBV3-2
CDR3 protein: CASSQDRTSGDTIYF
CDR3 DNA: TGTGCCAGCAGCCAAGATCGGACTTCGGGAGACACCATATATTTT

D gene: .
J gene: TRBJ2-5
clone size: few
V gene: TRBV19
CDR3 protein: CASSMTVTQETQYF
CDR3 DNA: TGTGCCAGTAGTATGACAGTTACCCAAGAGACCCAGTACTTC

D gene: .
J gene: TRBJ1-5
clone size: .
V gene: TRBV18
CDR3 protein: CASSPSNNQPQHF
CDR3 DNA: TGTGCCAGCTCACCTTCAAACAATCAGCCCCAGCATTTT

D gene: .
J gene: TRBJ1-2
clone size: .
V gene: TRBV30
CDR3 protein: CAWSDSYGYTF
CDR3 DNA: TGTGCCTGGAGTGATAGCTATGGCTACACCTTC

D gene: .
J gene: TRBJ1-4
clone size: .
V gene: TRBV15
CDR3 protein: CATSRDTASNEKLFF
CDR3 DNA: TGTGCCACCAGCAGAGATACAGCCAGTAATGAAAAACTGTTTTTT

D gene: .
J gene: TRBJ1-1
clone size: .
V gene: TRBV5-1
CDR3 protein: CASSLALGGTEAFF
CDR3 DNA: TGCGCCAGCAGCTTGGCCTTGGGGGGAACTGAAGCTTTCTTT

D gene: .
J gene: TRBJ2-6
clone size: few
V gene: TRBV27
CDR3 protein: CASSFAGAGANVLTF
CDR3 DNA: TGTGCCAGCAGTTTTGCAGGGGCTGGGGCCAACGTCCTGACTTTC

D gene: .
J gene: TRBJ1-1
clone size: .
V gene: TRBV7-8
CDR3 protein: CASSFAPGGANTEAFF
CDR3 DNA: TGTGCCAGCAGCTTTGCCCCGGGGGGAGCGAACACTGAAGCTTTCTTT

D gene: .
J gene: TRBJ2-6
clone size: .
V gene: TRBV30
CDR3 protein: CACTRTGGSGANVLTF
CDR3 DNA: TGTGCCTGTACACGGACGGGCGGGTCCGGGGCCAACGTCCTGACTTTC